The T cell receptor (beta chain) described here comes from a study of shared clonotypes between healthy human individuals. The CDR3 spans 16 residues. V was shortened by 5 bases and J by 1 base, with 17 bases between the two germline ends. Germline CDR1 is LNHDA and CDR2 is SQIVND (reference sequence). The repertoire was sequenced with immunoSEQ multiplex PCR; TCRdb's copy has only in-frame clones and lacks some. Of roughly 1 million clones in the sample, approximately 80% were seen once. The authors divided CD4+ cells into CD45RA+ naive and CD45RA-negative memory subsets. V is TRBV19 and J is TRBJ2-5; D is unresolved. Sequencing input: memory CD4+ T cells from PBMCs. Subset here: CD45RA-negative fraction. The sequence was collected from a young man in good health. Some clones in this sample may be carry-over from other donors' samples. The CDR3 coding sequence is TGTGCCAGTAGTGCGCATTGGCGGAGACTCCAAGAGACCCAGTACTTC. It encodes CASSAHWRRLQETQYF. The full variable domain, with the rest looked up from reference TRBV19 and TRBJ2-5, is DGGITQSPKYLFRKEGQNVTLSCEQNLNHDAMYWYRQDPGQGLRLIYYSQIVNDFQKGDIAEGYSVSREKKESFPLTVTSAQKNPTAFYLCASSAHWRRLQETQYFGPGTRLLVL.